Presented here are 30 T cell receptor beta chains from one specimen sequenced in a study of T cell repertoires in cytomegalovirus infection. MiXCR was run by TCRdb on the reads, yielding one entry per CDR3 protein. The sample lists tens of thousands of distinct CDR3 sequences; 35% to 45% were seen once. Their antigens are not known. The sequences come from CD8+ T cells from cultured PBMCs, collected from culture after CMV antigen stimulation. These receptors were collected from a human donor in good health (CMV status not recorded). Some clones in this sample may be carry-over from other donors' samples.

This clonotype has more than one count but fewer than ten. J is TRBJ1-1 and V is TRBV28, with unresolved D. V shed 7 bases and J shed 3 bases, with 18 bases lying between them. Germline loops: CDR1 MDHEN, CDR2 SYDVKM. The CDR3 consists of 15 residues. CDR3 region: CASTLMAQSYTEAFF. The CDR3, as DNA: TGTGCCAGCACCCTCATGGCCCAGAGTTACACTGAAGCTTTCTTT.

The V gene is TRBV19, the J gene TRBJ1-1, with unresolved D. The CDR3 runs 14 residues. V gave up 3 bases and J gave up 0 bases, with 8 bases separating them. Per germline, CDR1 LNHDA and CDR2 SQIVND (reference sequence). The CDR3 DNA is TGTGCCAGTAGTATTAACGCGATGAACACTGAAGCTTTCTTT. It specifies CASSINAMNTEAFF.

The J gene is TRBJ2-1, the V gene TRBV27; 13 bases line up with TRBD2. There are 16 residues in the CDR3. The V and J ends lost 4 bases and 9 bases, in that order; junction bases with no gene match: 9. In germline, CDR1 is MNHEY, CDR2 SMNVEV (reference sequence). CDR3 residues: CASSSSLAGGPGEQFF. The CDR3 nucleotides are TGTGCCAGCAGTTCCTCACTAGCGGGGGGGCCGGGTGAGCAGTTCTTC.

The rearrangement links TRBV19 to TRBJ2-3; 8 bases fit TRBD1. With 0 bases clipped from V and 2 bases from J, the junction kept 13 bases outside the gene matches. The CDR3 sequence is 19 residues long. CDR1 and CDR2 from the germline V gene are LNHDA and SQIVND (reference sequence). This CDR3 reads CASSIDSDRGWSDTDTQYF. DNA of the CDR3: TGTGCCAGTAGTATAGACTCTGACAGGGGTTGGTCGGACACAGATACGCAGTATTTT.

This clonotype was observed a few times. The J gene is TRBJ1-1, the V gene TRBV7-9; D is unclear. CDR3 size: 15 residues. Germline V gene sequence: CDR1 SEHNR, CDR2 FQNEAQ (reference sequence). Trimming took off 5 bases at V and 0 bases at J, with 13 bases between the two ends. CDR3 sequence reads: CASSRSARLNTEAFF. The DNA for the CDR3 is TGTGCCAGCAGCCGTTCGGCCCGTTTGAACACTGAAGCTTTCTTT.

CDR3 residues: CASSPGLVQETQYF. In nucleotides, the CDR3 is TGTGCCAGCAGCCCCGGGTTGGTCCAAGAGACCCAGTACTTC. The chain couples TRBV9 to TRBJ2-5, with D unclear. Per germline, CDR1 SGDLS and CDR2 YYNGEE. V lost 4 bases to trimming and J lost 1 base, with 11 bases between them. The CDR3 has 14 residues.

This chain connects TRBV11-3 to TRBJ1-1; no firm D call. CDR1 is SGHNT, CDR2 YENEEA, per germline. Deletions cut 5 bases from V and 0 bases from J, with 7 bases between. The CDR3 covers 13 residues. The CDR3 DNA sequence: TGTGCCAGCAGCCCTAGTATGAACACTGAAGCTTTCTTT. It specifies CASSPSMNTEAFF.

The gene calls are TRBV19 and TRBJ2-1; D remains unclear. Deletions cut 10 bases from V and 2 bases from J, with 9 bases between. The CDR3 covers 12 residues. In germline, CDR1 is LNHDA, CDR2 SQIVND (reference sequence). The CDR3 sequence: CATLDAYNEQFF. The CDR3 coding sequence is TGTGCCACCCTCGATGCCTACAATGAGCAGTTCTTC.

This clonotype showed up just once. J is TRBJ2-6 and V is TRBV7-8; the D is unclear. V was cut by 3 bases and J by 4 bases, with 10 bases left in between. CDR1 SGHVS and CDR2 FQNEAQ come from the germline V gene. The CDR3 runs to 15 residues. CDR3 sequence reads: CASSFHQWGANVLTF. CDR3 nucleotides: TGTGCCAGCAGCTTCCACCAATGGGGGGCCAACGTCCTGACTTTC.

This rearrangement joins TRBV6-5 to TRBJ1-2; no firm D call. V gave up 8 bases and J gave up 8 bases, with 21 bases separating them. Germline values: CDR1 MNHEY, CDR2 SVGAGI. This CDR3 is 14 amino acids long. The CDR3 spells CASQPTPFQRGYTF. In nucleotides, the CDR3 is TGTGCCAGCCAGCCCACCCCATTTCAGAGGGGCTACACCTTC.

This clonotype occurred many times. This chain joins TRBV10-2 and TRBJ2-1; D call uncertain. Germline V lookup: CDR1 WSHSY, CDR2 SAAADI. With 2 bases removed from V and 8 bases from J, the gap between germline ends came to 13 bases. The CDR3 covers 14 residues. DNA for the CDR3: TGCGCCAGCAGTGAGAATCATATGGGCGATGAGCAGTTCTTC. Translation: CASSENHMGDEQFF.

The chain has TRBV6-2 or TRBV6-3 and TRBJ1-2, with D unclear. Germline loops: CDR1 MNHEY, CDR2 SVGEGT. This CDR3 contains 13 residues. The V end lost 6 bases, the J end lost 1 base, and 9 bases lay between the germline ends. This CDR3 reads CASSQTDNYGYTF. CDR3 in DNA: TGTGCCAGCAGCCAGACGGATAACTATGGCTACACCTTC.

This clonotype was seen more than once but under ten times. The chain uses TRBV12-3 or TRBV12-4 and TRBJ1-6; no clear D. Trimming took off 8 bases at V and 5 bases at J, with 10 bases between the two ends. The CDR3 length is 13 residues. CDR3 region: CASRGINNSPLHF. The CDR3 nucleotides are TGTGCCAGCCGCGGGATAAATAATTCACCCCTCCACTTT.

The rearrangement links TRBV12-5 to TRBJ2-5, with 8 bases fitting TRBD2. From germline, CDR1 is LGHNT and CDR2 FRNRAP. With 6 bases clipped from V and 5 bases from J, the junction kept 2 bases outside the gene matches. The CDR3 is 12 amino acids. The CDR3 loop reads CASGPGGETQYF. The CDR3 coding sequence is TGTGCTAGTGGACCGGGGGGGGAGACCCAGTACTTC.

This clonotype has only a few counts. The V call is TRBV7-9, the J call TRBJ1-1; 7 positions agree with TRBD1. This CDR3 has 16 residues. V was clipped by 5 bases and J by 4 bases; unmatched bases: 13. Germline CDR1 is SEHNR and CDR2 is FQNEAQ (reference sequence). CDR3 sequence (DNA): TGTGCCAGCAGCAAACCTACAGGGGCGTCGGGCACTGAAGCTTTCTTT. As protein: CASSKPTGASGTEAFF.

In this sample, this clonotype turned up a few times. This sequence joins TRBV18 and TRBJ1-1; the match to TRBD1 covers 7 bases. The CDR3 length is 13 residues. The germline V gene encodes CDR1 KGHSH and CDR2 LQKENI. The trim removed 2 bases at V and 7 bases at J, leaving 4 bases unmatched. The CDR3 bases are TGTGCCAGCTCACCATGGGGGACAGATGAAGCTTTCTTT. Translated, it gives CASSPWGTDEAFF.

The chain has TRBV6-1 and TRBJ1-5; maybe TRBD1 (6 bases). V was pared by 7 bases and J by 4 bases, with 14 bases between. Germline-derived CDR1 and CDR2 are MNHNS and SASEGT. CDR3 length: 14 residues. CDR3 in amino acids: CASTPSGANQPQHF. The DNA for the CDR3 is TGTGCCAGCACCCCATCAGGGGCGAATCAGCCCCAGCATTTT.

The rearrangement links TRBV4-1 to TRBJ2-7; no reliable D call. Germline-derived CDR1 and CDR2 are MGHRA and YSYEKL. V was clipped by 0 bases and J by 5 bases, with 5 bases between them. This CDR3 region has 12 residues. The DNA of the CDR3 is TGCGCCAGCAGCCAAGATGGGGACGAGCAGTACTTC. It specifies CASSQDGDEQYF.

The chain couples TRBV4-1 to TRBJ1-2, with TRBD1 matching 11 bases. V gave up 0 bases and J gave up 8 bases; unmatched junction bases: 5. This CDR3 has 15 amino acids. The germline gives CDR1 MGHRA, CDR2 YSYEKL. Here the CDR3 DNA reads TGCGCCAGCAGCCAAGACCGGGACAGGGGGTACGGCTACACCTTC. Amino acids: CASSQDRDRGYGYTF.

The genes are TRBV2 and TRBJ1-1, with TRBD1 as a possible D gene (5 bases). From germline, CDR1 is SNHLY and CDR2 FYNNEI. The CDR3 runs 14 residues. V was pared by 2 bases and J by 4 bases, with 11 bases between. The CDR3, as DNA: TGTGCCAGCAGTGAATATGGGGGTTCCACTGAAGCTTTCTTT. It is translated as CASSEYGGSTEAFF. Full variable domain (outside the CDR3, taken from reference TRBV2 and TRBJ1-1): EPEVTQTPSHQVTQMGQEVILRCVPISNHLYFYWYRQILGQKVEFLVSFYNNEISEKSEIFDDQFSVERPDGSNFTLKIRSTKLEDSAMYFCASSEYGGSTEAFFGQGTRLTVV.

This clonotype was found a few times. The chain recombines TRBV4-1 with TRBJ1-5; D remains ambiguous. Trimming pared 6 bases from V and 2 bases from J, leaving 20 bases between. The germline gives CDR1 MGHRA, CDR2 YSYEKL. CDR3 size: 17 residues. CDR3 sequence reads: CASRPAYEEDGNQPQHF. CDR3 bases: TGCGCCAGCAGACCTGCGTATGAGGAGGATGGCAATCAGCCCCAGCATTTT.

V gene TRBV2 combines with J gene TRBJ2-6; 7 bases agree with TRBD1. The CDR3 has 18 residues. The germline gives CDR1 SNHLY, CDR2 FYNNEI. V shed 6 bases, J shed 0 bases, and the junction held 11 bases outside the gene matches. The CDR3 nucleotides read TGTGCCAGCAGGGGACAGCCCCAGGGCCACTCTGGGGCCAACGTCCTGACTTTC. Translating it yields CASRGQPQGHSGANVLTF.

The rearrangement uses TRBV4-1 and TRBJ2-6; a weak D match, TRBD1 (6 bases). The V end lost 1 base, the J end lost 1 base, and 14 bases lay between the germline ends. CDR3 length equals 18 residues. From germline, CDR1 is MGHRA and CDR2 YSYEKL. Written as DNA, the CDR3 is TGCGCCAGCAGCCAAGGTACAGGGAGTCTTTCTGGGGCCAACGTCCTGACTTTC. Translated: CASSQGTGSLSGANVLTF.

The DNA for the CDR3 is TGTGCCAGCAGCCCCCAGTGGGCCGGTGGGCCCCAGCATTTT. It is translated as CASSPQWAGGPQHF. V gene TRBV9 combines with J gene TRBJ1-5, with D hard to call. Germline loops: CDR1 SGDLS, CDR2 YYNGEE. The CDR3 has 14 residues. V was shortened by 4 bases and J by 9 bases, with 17 bases between the two germline ends.

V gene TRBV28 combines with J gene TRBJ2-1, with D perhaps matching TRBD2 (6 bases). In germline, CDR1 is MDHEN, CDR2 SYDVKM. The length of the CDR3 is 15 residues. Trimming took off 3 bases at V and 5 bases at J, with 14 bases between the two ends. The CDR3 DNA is TGTGCCAGCAGTTTTTTTGGGGGGAACAACAATGAGCAGTTCTTC. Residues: CASSFFGGNNNEQFF.

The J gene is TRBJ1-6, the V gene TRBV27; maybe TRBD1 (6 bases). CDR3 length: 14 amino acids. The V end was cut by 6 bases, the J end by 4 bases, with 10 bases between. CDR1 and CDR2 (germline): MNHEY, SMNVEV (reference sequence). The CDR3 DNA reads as TGTGCCAGCAGACAGGGTCCTTATAATTCACCCCTCCACTTT. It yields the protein CASRQGPYNSPLHF.

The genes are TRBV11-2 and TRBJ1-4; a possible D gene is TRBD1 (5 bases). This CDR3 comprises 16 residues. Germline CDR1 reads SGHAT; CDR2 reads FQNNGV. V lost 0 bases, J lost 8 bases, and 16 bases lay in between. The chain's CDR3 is CASSLDSGGGDEKLFF. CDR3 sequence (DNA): TGTGCCAGCAGCTTAGATTCAGGCGGGGGAGACGAAAAACTGTTTTTT. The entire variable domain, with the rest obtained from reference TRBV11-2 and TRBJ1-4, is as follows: EAGVAQSPRYKIIEKRQSVAFWCNPISGHATLYWYQQILGQGPKLLIQFQNNGVVDDSQLPKDRFSAERLKGVDSTLKIQPAKLEDSAVYLCASSLDSGGGDEKLFFGSGTQLSVL.

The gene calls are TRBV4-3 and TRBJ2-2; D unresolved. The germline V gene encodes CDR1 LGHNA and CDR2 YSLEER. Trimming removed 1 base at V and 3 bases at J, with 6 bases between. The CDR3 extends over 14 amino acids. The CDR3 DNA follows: TGCGCCAGCAGCCAAGTAGTGTACACCGGGGAGCTGTTTTTT. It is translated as CASSQVVYTGELFF.

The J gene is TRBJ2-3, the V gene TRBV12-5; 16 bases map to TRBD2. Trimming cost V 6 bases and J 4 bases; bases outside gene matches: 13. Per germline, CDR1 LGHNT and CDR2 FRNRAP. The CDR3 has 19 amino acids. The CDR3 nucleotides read TGTGCTAGTGGCGCGGGCCCAGAGGGACTAGCGGGGGGGCCAGATACGCAGTATTTT. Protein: CASGAGPEGLAGGPDTQYF.

The CDR3 region has the DNA TGTGCCAGCAGCTTAGGGCGAAATAGTGAGCAGTTCTTC. This translates into CASSLGRNSEQFF. The chain links TRBV7-6 to TRBJ2-1; no reliable D call. The V gene's germline CDR1 is SGHVS and CDR2 FNYEAQ. Trimming cost V 1 base and J 9 bases, with 10 bases left between them. The CDR3 is made up of 13 amino acids.